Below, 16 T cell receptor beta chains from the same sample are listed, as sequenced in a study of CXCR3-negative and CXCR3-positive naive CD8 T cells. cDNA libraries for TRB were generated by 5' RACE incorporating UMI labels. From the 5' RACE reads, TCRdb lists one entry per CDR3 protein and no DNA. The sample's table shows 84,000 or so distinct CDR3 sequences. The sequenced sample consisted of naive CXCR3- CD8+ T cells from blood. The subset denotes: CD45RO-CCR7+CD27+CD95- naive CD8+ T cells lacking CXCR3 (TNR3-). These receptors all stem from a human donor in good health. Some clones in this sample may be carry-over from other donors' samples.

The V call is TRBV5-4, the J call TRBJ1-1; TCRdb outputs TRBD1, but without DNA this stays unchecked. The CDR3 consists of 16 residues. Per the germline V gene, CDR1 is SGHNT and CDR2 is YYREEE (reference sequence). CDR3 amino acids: CASSQNYRGQNTEAFF. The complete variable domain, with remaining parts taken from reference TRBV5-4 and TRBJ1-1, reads ETGVTQSPTHLIKTRGQQVTLRCSSQSGHNTVSWYQQALGQGPQFIFQYYREEENGRGNFPPRFSGLQFPNYSSELNVNALELDDSALYLCASSQNYRGQNTEAFFGQGTRLTVV.

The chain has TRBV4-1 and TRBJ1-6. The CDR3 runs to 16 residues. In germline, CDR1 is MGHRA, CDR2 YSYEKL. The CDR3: CASSQELARFGSPLHF.

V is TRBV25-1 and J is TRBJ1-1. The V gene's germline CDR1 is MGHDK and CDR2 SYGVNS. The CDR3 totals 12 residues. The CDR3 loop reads CASSELGTEAFF.

CDR3: CSVVPSGFGYEQYF. V and J are TRBV29-1 and TRBJ2-7; TCRdb lists TRBD2, though no DNA is available to test this call. The CDR3 contains 14 residues. Germline V gene lookup returns CDR1 SQVTM and CDR2 ANQGSEA.

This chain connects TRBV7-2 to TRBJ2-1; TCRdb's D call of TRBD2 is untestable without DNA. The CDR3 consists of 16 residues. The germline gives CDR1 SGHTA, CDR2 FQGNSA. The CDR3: CASSPEASGRANEQFF.

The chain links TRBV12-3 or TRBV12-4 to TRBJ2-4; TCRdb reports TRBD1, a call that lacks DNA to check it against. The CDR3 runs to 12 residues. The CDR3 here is CASSFNWAPGYF.

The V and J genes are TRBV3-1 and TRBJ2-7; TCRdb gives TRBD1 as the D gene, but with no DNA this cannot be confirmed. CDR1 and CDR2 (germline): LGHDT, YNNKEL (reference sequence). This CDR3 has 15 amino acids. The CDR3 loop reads CASSQGDSDLLEQYF.

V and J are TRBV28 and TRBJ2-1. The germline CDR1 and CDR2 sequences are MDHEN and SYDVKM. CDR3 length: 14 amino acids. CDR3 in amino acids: CASKGTANINEQFF. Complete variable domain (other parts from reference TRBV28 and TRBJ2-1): DVKVTQSSRYLVKRTGEKVFLECVQDMDHENMFWYRQDPGLGLRLIYFSYDVKMKEKGDIPEGYSVSREKKERFSLILESASTNQTSMYLCASKGTANINEQFFGPGTRLTVL.

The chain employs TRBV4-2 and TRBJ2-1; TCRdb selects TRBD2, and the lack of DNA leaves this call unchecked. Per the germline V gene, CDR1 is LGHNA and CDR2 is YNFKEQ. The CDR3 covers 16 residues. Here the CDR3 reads CASSQRGLAGVNEQFF.

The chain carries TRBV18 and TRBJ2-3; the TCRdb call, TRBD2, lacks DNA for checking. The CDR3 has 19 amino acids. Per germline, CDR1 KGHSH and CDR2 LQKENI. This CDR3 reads CASSRLLTRPSGSLDTQYF.

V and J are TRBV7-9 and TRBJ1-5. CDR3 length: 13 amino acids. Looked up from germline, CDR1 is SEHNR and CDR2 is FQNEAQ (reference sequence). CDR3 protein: CASTTDRREPQHF.

This chain's CDR3 is CASSFRLYSPGPGGLVEAFF. The genes are TRBV7-2 and TRBJ1-1; with no DNA, the TCRdb D assignment of TRBD1 cannot be verified. The CDR3 contains 20 residues. Germline loops: CDR1 SGHTA, CDR2 FQGNSA.

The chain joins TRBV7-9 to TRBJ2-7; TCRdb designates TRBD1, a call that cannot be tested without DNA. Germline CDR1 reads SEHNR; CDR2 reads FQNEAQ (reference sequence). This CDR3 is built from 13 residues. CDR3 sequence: CASSPGDVYEQYF.

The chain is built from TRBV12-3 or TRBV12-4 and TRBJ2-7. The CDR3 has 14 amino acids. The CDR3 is CASSLLRDLYEQYF.

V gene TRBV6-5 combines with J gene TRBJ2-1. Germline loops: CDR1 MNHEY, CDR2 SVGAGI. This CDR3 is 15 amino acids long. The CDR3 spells CASSYWGSSYNEQFF.

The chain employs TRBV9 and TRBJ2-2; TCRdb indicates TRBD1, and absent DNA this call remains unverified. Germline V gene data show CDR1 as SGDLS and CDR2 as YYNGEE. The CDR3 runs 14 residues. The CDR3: CASRRGGDTGELFF.